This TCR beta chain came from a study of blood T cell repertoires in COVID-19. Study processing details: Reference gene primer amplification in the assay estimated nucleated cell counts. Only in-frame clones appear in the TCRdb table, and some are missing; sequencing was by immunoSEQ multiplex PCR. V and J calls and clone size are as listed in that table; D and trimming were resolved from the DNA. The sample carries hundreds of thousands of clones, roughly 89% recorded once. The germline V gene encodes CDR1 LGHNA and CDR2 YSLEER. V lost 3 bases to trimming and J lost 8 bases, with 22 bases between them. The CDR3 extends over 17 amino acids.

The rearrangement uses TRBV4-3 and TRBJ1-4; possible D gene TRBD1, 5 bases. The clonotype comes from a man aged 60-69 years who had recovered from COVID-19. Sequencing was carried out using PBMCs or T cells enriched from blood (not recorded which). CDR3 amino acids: CASSQNLQATGDEKLFF. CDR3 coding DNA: TGCGCCAGCAGCCAGAACCTACAGGCGACGGGGGACGAAAAACTGTTTTTT.